This entry lists 30 T cell receptor beta chains sequenced from one sample in a study of brain T cells in children with intractable seizures. Assay used: immunoSEQ multiplex PCR; TCRdb lists only in-frame clones, some missing. The data hold approximately 330,000 clones, with about 93% observed a single time. The time point is: blood from clinic visit 5 months post-surgery; TSC patient then seizure free. Sequencing used peripheral blood, obtained about 5 months after surgery. Source of these receptors: a boy under three years old with tuberous sclerosis and intractable seizures.

The chain combines TRBV9 with TRBJ2-3; perhaps TRBD2 as D (6 bases). With 6 bases removed from V and 2 bases from J, the gap between germline ends came to 16 bases. This CDR3 spans 15 amino acids. Germline-derived CDR1 and CDR2 are SGDLS and YYNGEE. CDR3 loop: CASTEEGTNTDTQYF. DNA of the CDR3: TGTGCCAGCACAGAGGAGGGCACCAACACAGATACGCAGTATTTT.

This clone was observed a handful of times. The chain is built from TRBV19 and TRBJ1-1; 8 bases map to TRBD1. This CDR3 has 14 residues. V shed 6 bases and J 4 bases; nucleotides not matched to a gene: 7. Germline V gene sequence: CDR1 LNHDA, CDR2 SQIVND (reference sequence). The CDR3 coding sequence is TGTGCCAGTAGCCCGACAGGGGCGGGCACTGAAGCTTTCTTT. Translated: CASSPTGAGTEAFF. Drawing the rest from reference TRBV19 and TRBJ1-1, the complete variable domain is DGGITQSPKYLFRKEGQNVTLSCEQNLNHDAMYWYRQDPGQGLRLIYYSQIVNDFQKGDIAEGYSVSREKKESFPLTVTSAQKNPTAFYLCASSPTGAGTEAFFGQGTRLTVV.

This chain uses TRBV21-1 with TRBJ2-1; the table's TRBD2 call for D was not verified on the DNA. TRBV21-1 is listed as a pseudogene. The CDR3 is 16 amino acids. CDR3 residues: CASSRGEREEGDEQFF. CDR3 coding DNA: TGTGCCAGCAGCAGAGGGGAGCGGGAGGAGGGGGATGAGCAGTTCTTC.

The rearrangement joins TRBV27 to TRBJ1-1; D is possibly TRBD1 (6 bases). Trimming took off 3 bases at V and 6 bases at J, with 20 bases between the two ends. There are 16 residues in the CDR3. The germline CDR1 and CDR2 sequences are MNHEY and SMNVEV (reference sequence). The CDR3 region has the DNA TGTGCCAGCAGTTTTTCAATGGAGGGGGGGGTGCCTGAAGCTTTCTTT. This encodes CASSFSMEGGVPEAFF.

The chain couples TRBV25-1 to TRBJ2-3; weak D call: TRBD2 (5 bases). CDR3 length: 12 amino acids. The V gene's germline CDR1 is MGHDK and CDR2 SYGVNS. The V end lost 1 base, the J end lost 10 bases, and 9 bases lay between the germline ends. The CDR3 spells CASSELGAAQYF. For the CDR3, the DNA is TGTGCCAGCAGTGAATTGGGAGCGGCGCAGTATTTT. Full variable domain (outside the CDR3, taken from reference TRBV25-1 and TRBJ2-3): EADIYQTPRYLVIGTGKKITLECSQTMGHDKMYWYQQDPGMELHLIHYSYGVNSTEKGDLSSESTVSRIRTEHFPLTLESARPSHTSQYLCASSELGAAQYFGPGTRLTVL.

V usage is TRBV5-6 and J usage is TRBJ2-1; 8 nucleotides agree with TRBD2. The CDR3 runs to 15 residues. Looked up from germline, CDR1 is SGHDT and CDR2 is YYEEEE. V lost 0 bases and J lost 6; bases outside the gene matches: 5. CDR3 loop: CASSLEQREFNEQFF. CDR3 bases: TGTGCCAGCAGCTTGGAGCAGCGGGAGTTCAATGAGCAGTTCTTC.

The chain carries TRBV19 and TRBJ2-1; tentatively, D is TRBD1 (5 bases). Between the trimmed V and J ends, which lost 4 bases and 3 bases, there was a span of 13 bases. Germline V gene lookup returns CDR1 LNHDA and CDR2 SQIVND (reference sequence). The CDR3 covers 15 residues. In DNA form, the CDR3 reads TGTGCCAGTAGTACTCGGACACGACTCTACAATGAGCAGTTCTTC. Translated: CASSTRTRLYNEQFF.

This rearrangement joins TRBV9 to TRBJ1-1, with D uncertain. Germline-derived CDR1 and CDR2 are SGDLS and YYNGEE. The CDR3 covers 14 residues. Trimming removed 3 bases at V and 1 base at J, with 10 bases between. Here the CDR3 DNA reads TGTGCCAGCAGCGCAGACCCATCGAACACTGAAGCTTTCTTT. Translating gives CASSADPSNTEAFF.

The V call is TRBV5-1, the J call TRBJ2-3, with TRBD1 matching 9 bases. Germline CDR1 SGHRS, CDR2 YFSETQ. J was trimmed by 0 bases and V by 3 bases; bases with no gene match: 8. The CDR3 runs 17 residues. The CDR3 coding sequence is TGCGCCAGCAGCTGGGAACAACAGGGGGCTAGCACAGATACGCAGTATTTT. It translates to CASSWEQQGASTDTQYF.

The rearrangement uses TRBV7-8 and TRBJ1-3, with no clear D. In germline, CDR1 is SGHVS, CDR2 FQNEAQ. The CDR3 runs to 15 residues. Trimming pared 0 bases from V and 0 bases from J, leaving 6 bases between. CDR3 bases: TGTGCCAGCAGCTTAGCGAGGGTCTCTGGAAACACCATATATTTT. This gives the protein CASSLARVSGNTIYF.

The rearrangement uses TRBV30 and TRBJ1-2, with 7 bases fitting TRBD1. Germline V gene sequence: CDR1 GTSNPN, CDR2 SVGIG (reference sequence). The ends lost 3 bases at V and 8 bases at J; junction bases unmatched: 15. CDR3 length: 15 residues. CDR3 sequence (DNA): TGTGCCTGGAGATCATCGCCGGGACAGAGGGTCGGCTACACCTTC. It yields the protein CAWRSSPGQRVGYTF.

The gene calls are TRBV5-6 and TRBJ1-1; perhaps TRBD1 as D (6 bases). The CDR3 covers 12 residues. Trimming shortened V by 3 bases and J by 7 bases, and 10 bases separated the two germline ends. Germline CDR1 is SGHDT and CDR2 is YYEEEE. The CDR3 nucleotides are TGTGCCAGCAGCTCGGGGGGCGGTGAAGCTTTCTTT. Translated: CASSSGGGEAFF. Complete variable domain (other parts from reference TRBV5-6 and TRBJ1-1): DAGVTQSPTHLIKTRGQQVTLRCSPKSGHDTVSWYQQALGQGPQFIFQYYEEEERQRGNFPDRFSGHQFPNYSSELNVNALLLGDSALYLCASSSGGGEAFFGQGTRLTVV.

The V call is TRBV27, the J call TRBJ2-7; 8 nucleotides line up with TRBD1. The CDR3 loop spans 15 amino acids. CDR1 is MNHEY, CDR2 SMNVEV, per germline (reference sequence). Unmatched junction bases numbered 8, after V lost 1 base and J lost 6 bases. CDR3 in DNA: TGTGCCAGCAGTTTATGGGGGTTACAGGGGGGCGAGCAGTACTTC. Translation: CASSLWGLQGGEQYF.

The rearrangement uses TRBV10-2 and TRBJ2-7; 16 bases fit TRBD2. With V trimmed by 6 bases and J by 0 bases, 8 bases remained unmatched. The length of the CDR3 is 18 residues. Germline loops: CDR1 WSHSY, CDR2 SAAADI. The CDR3 region is CASRPGLAGGVSSYEQYF. The CDR3 nucleotides read TGCGCCAGCAGGCCGGGACTAGCGGGAGGGGTGTCCTCCTACGAGCAGTACTTC.

The V call is TRBV5-1, the J call TRBJ2-7; D uncertain. V gave up 3 bases and J gave up 4 bases, with 11 bases separating them. This CDR3 has 13 residues. Germline-derived CDR1 and CDR2 are SGHRS and YFSETQ. Here the CDR3 reads CASSSVALYEQYF. For the CDR3, the DNA is TGCGCCAGCAGCTCGGTAGCCCTGTACGAGCAGTACTTC. Based on the CDR3 plus reference TRBV5-1 and TRBJ2-7, the full variable domain is KAGVTQTPRYLIKTRGQQVTLSCSPISGHRSVSWYQQTPGQGLQFLFEYFSETQRNKGNFPGRFSGRQFSNSRSEMNVSTLELGDSALYLCASSSVALYEQYFGPGTRLTVT.

This chain's CDR3 is CAWSITGPYNEKLFF. The CDR3 nucleotides read TGTGCCTGGAGTATAACAGGGCCCTATAATGAAAAACTGTTTTTT. The rearrangement joins TRBV30 to TRBJ1-4; weak D call: TRBD1 (6 bases). The V gene's germline CDR1 is GTSNPN and CDR2 SVGIG (reference sequence). This CDR3 is built from 15 residues. Trimming took off 2 bases at V and 4 bases at J, with 14 bases between the two ends.

The chain couples TRBV13 to TRBJ2-7; 14 bases match TRBD2. This CDR3 has 19 amino acids. The V gene end was trimmed by 5 bases and the J gene end by 0 bases; junction bases not matched to a gene: 12. CDR1 and CDR2 from the germline V gene are PRHDT and FYEKMQ (reference sequence). The CDR3 sequence: CASSAGLAGGPSSSYEQYF. Here the CDR3 DNA reads TGTGCCAGCAGCGCCGGACTAGCGGGGGGCCCATCTAGCTCCTACGAGCAGTACTTC.

Only one count was recorded for this clone. The V gene is TRBV5-4, the J gene TRBJ2-3; D is possibly TRBD1 (6 bases). This CDR3 is 16 amino acids long. The germline gives CDR1 SGHNT, CDR2 YYREEE (reference sequence). V was pared by 1 base and J by 2 bases, with 14 bases between. The CDR3 sequence: CASSLFLDSPTDTQYF. Here the CDR3 DNA reads TGTGCCAGCAGCTTGTTCTTGGACAGTCCCACAGATACGCAGTATTTT.

The genes are TRBV7-9 and TRBJ2-3, with 10 bases lining up with TRBD2. Germline V gives CDR1 SEHNR, CDR2 FQNEAQ (reference sequence). The CDR3 has 16 amino acids. V was clipped by 5 bases and J by 3 bases; unmatched bases: 8. This chain's CDR3 is CASSITLAGATDTQYF. DNA for the CDR3: TGTGCCAGCAGCATCACCCTAGCGGGAGCTACAGATACGCAGTATTTT.

The chain combines TRBV28 with TRBJ2-3; D is unclear. Trimming removed 4 bases from V and 4 bases from J, with 15 bases in between. Germline V gene data show CDR1 as MDHEN and CDR2 as SYDVKM. The CDR3 has 15 residues. CDR3 residues: CASSSLGFSPDTQYF. CDR3 bases: TGTGCCAGCAGTTCCCTTGGATTCTCCCCAGATACGCAGTATTTT.

The chain links TRBV11-1 to TRBJ1-2, with D perhaps TRBD1 (6 bases). The CDR3 covers 13 residues. Trimming left V 3 bases short and J 5 bases short, with 10 bases between. The germline V gene encodes CDR1 SGHAT and CDR2 FQDESV (reference sequence). The DNA for the CDR3 is TGTGCCAGCAGCTTCGGCAGGGGATATGGCTACACCTTC. Residues: CASSFGRGYGYTF.

The table lists this clone with a count of one. The rearrangement joins TRBV9 to TRBJ1-4, with 7 bases identical to TRBD1. Unmatched junction bases numbered 4, after V lost 0 bases and J lost 8 bases. Germline CDR1 reads SGDLS; CDR2 reads YYNGEE. CDR3 size: 14 residues. The CDR3 loop is CASSVDRGGEKLFF. The CDR3 bases are TGTGCCAGCAGCGTAGACAGGGGAGGGGAAAAACTGTTTTTT.

This chain uses TRBV24-1 with TRBJ2-1; D remains unclear. V shed 3 bases and J shed 10 bases, with 12 bases lying between them. The CDR3 runs 13 residues. The germline gives CDR1 KGHDR, CDR2 SFDVKD. The CDR3 nucleotides read TGTGCCACCAGTGATGGGCGCGGTTGGGAGCAGTTCTTC. This encodes CATSDGRGWEQFF.

The chain combines TRBV6-6 with TRBJ1-6, with a weak D call TRBD1 (5 bases). V was cut by 7 bases and J by 1 base, with 14 bases left in between. This CDR3 spans 16 amino acids. Germline-derived CDR1 and CDR2 are MNHNY and SVGAGI (reference sequence). CDR3 nucleotide sequence: TGTGCCAGCACCGACAGAGGGTCTTCCTATAATTCACCCCTCCACTTT. The encoded protein is CASTDRGSSYNSPLHF.

This chain joins TRBV6-6 and TRBJ2-3; 8 bases map to TRBD1. Germline-derived CDR1 and CDR2 are MNHNY and SVGAGI (reference sequence). Trimming at V came to 6 bases and at J to 2 bases, leaving 7 bases not matched to a gene. The length of the CDR3 is 15 residues. CDR3 loop: CASSTRTGITDTQYF. DNA for the CDR3: TGTGCCAGCAGCACCCGGACAGGGATCACAGATACGCAGTATTTT.

The chain joins TRBV19 to TRBJ1-2, with TRBD1 matching 8 bases. The CDR3 has 18 amino acids. The V segment lost 3 bases and the J segment 7 bases; nucleotides outside the gene matches: 19. The germline CDR1 and CDR2 sequences are LNHDA and SQIVND (reference sequence). CDR3: CASSMLGLGQGAFSGYTF. In nucleotides, the CDR3 is TGTGCCAGTAGTATGCTCGGTCTCGGTCAGGGGGCGTTTTCTGGCTACACCTTC.

The V gene is TRBV5-3, the J gene TRBJ1-5; the D is unclear. TRBV5-3 is flagged as an ORF with uncertain function. CDR3 length equals 15 residues. Trimming removed 7 bases at V and 2 bases at J, with 16 bases between. The CDR3 here is CARPWPGSGNQPQHF. The CDR3 DNA is TGTGCCAGACCCTGGCCGGGTTCGGGCAATCAGCCCCAGCATTTT.

The chain links TRBV30 to TRBJ1-3, with unresolved D. Trimming took 0 bases from V and 8 from J, leaving 11 bases between them. Looked up from germline, CDR1 is GTSNPN and CDR2 is SVGIG (reference sequence). The CDR3 loop spans 13 amino acids. CDR3 sequence reads: CAWSVGRLDTIYF. The CDR3 region has the DNA TGTGCCTGGAGTGTGGGCAGGTTGGACACCATATATTTT.

The J gene is TRBJ1-3, the V gene TRBV6-1; 9 bases line up with TRBD1. J gave up 0 bases and V 4 bases, and 10 bases lay outside the gene matches. The germline CDR1 and CDR2 sequences are MNHNS and SASEGT. The CDR3 covers 18 residues. CDR3 DNA: TGTGCCAGCAGTGTCAGACAGGGACAGGGCCTCTCTGGAAACACCATATATTTT. Amino acid sequence: CASSVRQGQGLSGNTIYF.

The gene calls are TRBV9 and TRBJ1-1; 11 bases match TRBD1. This CDR3 is built from 18 residues. V lost 3 bases, J lost 0 bases, and 10 bases stayed unmatched. The germline gives CDR1 SGDLS, CDR2 YYNGEE. The CDR3 DNA reads TGTGCCAGCAGCGCCAAGGGACAGGGGGGTGGTATGAACACTGAAGCTTTCTTT. Protein: CASSAKGQGGGMNTEAFF. Variable domain in full (rest from reference TRBV9 and TRBJ1-1): DSGVTQTPKHLITATGQRVTLRCSPRSGDLSVYWYQQSLDQGLQFLIQYYNGEERAKGNILERFSAQQFPDLHSELNLSSLELGDSALYFCASSAKGQGGGMNTEAFFGQGTRLTVV.